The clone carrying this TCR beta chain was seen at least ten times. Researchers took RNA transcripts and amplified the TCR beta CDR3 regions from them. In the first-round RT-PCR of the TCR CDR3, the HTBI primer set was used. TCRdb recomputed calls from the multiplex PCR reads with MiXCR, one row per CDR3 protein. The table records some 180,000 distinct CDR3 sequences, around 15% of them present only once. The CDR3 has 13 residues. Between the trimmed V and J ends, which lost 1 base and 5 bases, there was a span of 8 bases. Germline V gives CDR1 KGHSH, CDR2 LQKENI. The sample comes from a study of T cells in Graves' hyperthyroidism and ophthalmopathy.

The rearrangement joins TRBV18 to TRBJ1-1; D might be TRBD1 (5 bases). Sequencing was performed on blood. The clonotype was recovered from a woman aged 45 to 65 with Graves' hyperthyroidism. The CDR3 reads CASSPQGRTEAFF. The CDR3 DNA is TGTGCCAGCTCACCACAGGGGAGGACTGAAGCTTTCTTT.